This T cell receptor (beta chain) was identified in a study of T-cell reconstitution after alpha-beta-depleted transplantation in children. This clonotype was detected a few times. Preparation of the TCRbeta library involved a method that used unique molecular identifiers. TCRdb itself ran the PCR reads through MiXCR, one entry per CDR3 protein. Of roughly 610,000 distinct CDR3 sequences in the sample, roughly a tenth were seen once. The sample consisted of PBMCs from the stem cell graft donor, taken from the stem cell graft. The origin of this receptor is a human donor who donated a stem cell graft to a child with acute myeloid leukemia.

CDR3 amino acids: CASSYITGRTDTQYF. CDR3 nucleotide sequence: TGTGCCAGCAGTTATATAACAGGCCGCACAGATACGCAGTATTTT. The genes are TRBV12-3 or TRBV12-4 and TRBJ2-3, with D perhaps TRBD1 (5 bases). The V and J ends lost 4 bases and 1 base respectively, with 12 bases between them. The CDR3 has 15 residues.